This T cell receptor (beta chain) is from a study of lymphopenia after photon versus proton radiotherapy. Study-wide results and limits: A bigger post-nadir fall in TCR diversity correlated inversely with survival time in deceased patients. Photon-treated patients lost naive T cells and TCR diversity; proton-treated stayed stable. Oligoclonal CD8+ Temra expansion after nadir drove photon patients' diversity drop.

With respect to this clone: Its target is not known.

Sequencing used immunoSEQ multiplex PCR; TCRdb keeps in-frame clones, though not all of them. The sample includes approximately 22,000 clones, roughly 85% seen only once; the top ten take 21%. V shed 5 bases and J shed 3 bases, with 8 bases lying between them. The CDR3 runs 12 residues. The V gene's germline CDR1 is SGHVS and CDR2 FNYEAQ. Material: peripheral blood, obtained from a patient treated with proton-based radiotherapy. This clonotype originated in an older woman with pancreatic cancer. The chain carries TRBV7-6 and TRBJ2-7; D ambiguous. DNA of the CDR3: TGTGCCAGCAGCGATGACATCTACGAGCAGTACTTC. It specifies CASSDDIYEQYF. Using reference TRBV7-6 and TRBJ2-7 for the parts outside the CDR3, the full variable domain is GAGVSQSPRYKVTKRGQDVALRCDPISGHVSLYWYRQALGQGPEFLTYFNYEAQQDKSGLPNDRFSAERPEGSISTLTIQRTEQRDSAMYRCASSDDIYEQYFGPGTRLTVT.